This passage covers 10 T cell receptor beta chains from one sample sequenced in a study of human T cells and chemical hapten exposure. TCRdb analysed the RACE reads with MiXCR anew, one entry per CDR3 protein. The sample comprises fewer than 500,000 distinct CDR3 sequences, about 4.8% of which are singletons, and under 3% rests with the top ten. As for time point: patch test 1, 2 weeks after DPC sensitization. Specified treatment: therapeutic diphenylcyclopropenone sensitization with weekly scalp DPC. The specimen was whole blood, collected in connection with sensitization to the hapten diphenylcyclopropenone (DPC). These receptors originate from a woman aged 45-65 years with alopecia areata. Some clones in this sample may be carry-over from other donors' samples.

This clonotype showed up many times. V is TRBV20-1 and J is TRBJ2-5; 10 bases agree with TRBD2. The V gene end was trimmed by 1 base and the J gene end by 5 bases; junction bases not matched to a gene: 4. CDR1 is DFQATT, CDR2 SNEGSKA, per germline (reference sequence). This CDR3 has 14 amino acids. The CDR3 here is CSARGLAGVETQYF. Written as DNA, the CDR3 is TGCAGTGCTAGAGGCCTAGCGGGAGTGGAGACCCAGTACTTC.

J is TRBJ2-1 and V is TRBV27; unclear D gene. Germline CDR1 MNHEY, CDR2 SMNVEV (reference sequence). V lost 2 bases to trimming and J lost 7 bases, with 12 bases between them. The CDR3 totals 14 residues. The CDR3 sequence is CASSLGWFGNEQFF. DNA for the CDR3: TGTGCCAGCAGTTTAGGTTGGTTTGGGAATGAGCAGTTCTTC.

V gene TRBV2 combines with J gene TRBJ2-7, with TRBD2 identical over 9 bases. Germline V gives CDR1 SNHLY, CDR2 FYNNEI. The CDR3 spans 17 residues. CDR3 loop: CATLGREGISGLTEQYF. Written as DNA, the CDR3 is TGTGCGACCCTCGGGCGGGAGGGCATCAGTGGTTTAACCGAGCAGTACTTC. Full variable domain (rest looked up from reference TRBV2 and TRBJ2-7): EPEVTQTPSHQVTQMGQEVILRCVPISNHLYFYWYRQILGQKVEFLVSFYNNEISEKSEIFDDQFSVERPDGSNFTLKIRSTKLEDSAMYFCATLGREGISGLTEQYFGPGTRLTVT.

This clonotype has ten or more counts. V and J are TRBV4-3 and TRBJ2-1; possibly TRBD2 for D (6 bases). V was pared by 4 bases and J by 8 bases, with 12 bases between. Germline V gene lookup returns CDR1 LGHNA and CDR2 YSLEER. This CDR3 is 13 amino acids long. The CDR3 DNA reads as TGCGCCAGCAGCCCCCTCTCGGGGGATGAGCAGTTCTTC. This translates into CASSPLSGDEQFF.

The chain joins TRBV5-4 to TRBJ2-5; 14 bases match TRBD2. This CDR3 is 16 amino acids long. CDR1 is SGHNT, CDR2 YYREEE, per germline (reference sequence). J lost 5 bases, V lost 4 bases, and 7 bases had no gene match. The CDR3 spells CASSKGLAGATETQYF. CDR3 DNA sequence: TGTGCCAGCAGCAAGGGACTAGCGGGAGCCACGGAGACCCAGTACTTC.

This clonotype came up many times. The chain joins TRBV12-3 or TRBV12-4 to TRBJ1-5, with unresolved D. The germline V and J ends were trimmed by 3 bases and 3 bases, with 12 bases remaining between them. CDR3 length: 15 residues. CDR3 region: CASSLEGGNNQPQHF. The CDR3 bases are TGTGCCAGCAGTTTGGAGGGAGGGAACAATCAGCCCCAGCATTTT.

This clonotype was picked up a small number of times. The chain couples TRBV12-3 or TRBV12-4 to TRBJ2-2; TRBD1 aligns across 7 bases. After removal of 5 bases from V and 1 base from J, the junction contained 10 bases not matched to a gene. CDR3 length equals 17 residues. CDR3 in amino acids: CASSPNPTGKNTGELFF. The DNA of the CDR3 is TGTGCCAGCAGTCCGAATCCGACAGGGAAGAACACCGGGGAGCTGTTTTTT.

This clonotype was observed at least ten times. Here the CDR3 reads CASSPGLAWQYQETQYF. Here the CDR3 DNA reads TGTGCCAGCAGTCCGGGACTAGCTTGGCAGTACCAAGAGACCCAGTACTTC. The chain combines TRBV12-3 or TRBV12-4 with TRBJ2-5, with 9 bases lining up with TRBD2. This CDR3 comprises 17 residues. V was clipped by 5 bases and J by 0 bases; unmatched bases: 10.

This rearrangement joins TRBV29-1 to TRBJ1-3; D is ambiguous. V was pared by 3 bases and J by 0 bases, with 9 bases between. Germline values: CDR1 SQVTM, CDR2 ANQGSEA. This CDR3 region has 14 residues. The CDR3 loop reads CSVETESSGNTIYF. The CDR3 DNA follows: TGCAGCGTTGAGACTGAGAGCTCTGGAAACACCATATATTTT.

This clonotype was detected a few times. This chain joins TRBV7-7 and TRBJ2-5; 10 positions match TRBD2. Germline assignment: CDR1 SSHAT and CDR2 FNYEAQ (reference sequence). Unmatched junction bases numbered 7, after V lost 5 bases and J lost 4 bases. This CDR3 has 15 amino acids. The CDR3 protein is CASSQGTSDRETQYF. The CDR3 DNA sequence: TGTGCCAGCAGCCAGGGGACTAGCGATCGAGAGACCCAGTACTTC.